This record concerns one TCR beta chain sequence. This clonotype was seen ten or more times. Its antigen has not been determined. The record has no base qualities; no much larger clone is one base away. Sequencing instrument: Illumina HiSeq 1500. TCRdb trimmed the raw reads at Q25, called clones with MiXCR and kept productive beta chains. Rows are combined by CDR3 protein, so each entry shows the most common genes and DNA. In all, the sample holds some 280,000 distinct CDR3 sequences, and around 15% of those were seen once. The top ten constitute 8.5% to 10% of the sample. These data belong to a study of T cell repertoires in cytomegalovirus infection (dated by TCRdb to about 2019). Concerning the study at large: Because public TCR beta signatures pointed to carriage of CMV infection together with the matching HLA type, the HLA type of each donor mattered for the analysis. Overall study outcomes, separate from this receptor: Carriers of CMV infection plus the relevant HLA type were discriminated by the cumulative frequency of public TCR beta family members in the study cohort and in an independent roughly 380-donor cohort. The ex vivo response was dominated by HLA-C-restricted CMV-specific TCR beta clonotypes, and the single most frequent clonotype in two of eight donors was supplied by these HLA-C-restricted clonotypes.

From its cysteine to its phenylalanine, the CDR3 spans 17 amino acids. Here the CDR3 DNA is all that survives: 51 bases in frame from base 1. The germline V end is reduced by 3 bases and the J end by 6 bases; junction bases left unmatched: 10. The germline V gene supplies CDR1 KGHDR and CDR2 SFDVKD. The specimen sequenced was PBMCs. Recombination connected TRBV24-1 to TRBJ2-3, and 11 junction bases match TRBD2. This TCR derives from a human donor in good health (CMV status not recorded). Some clones in this sample may be carry-over from other donors' samples. The DNA reads TGTGCCACCAGTGATGCGACCGGGACTAGCGGATGGGATACGCAGTATTTT. Its coded protein is CATSDATGTSGWDTQYF.